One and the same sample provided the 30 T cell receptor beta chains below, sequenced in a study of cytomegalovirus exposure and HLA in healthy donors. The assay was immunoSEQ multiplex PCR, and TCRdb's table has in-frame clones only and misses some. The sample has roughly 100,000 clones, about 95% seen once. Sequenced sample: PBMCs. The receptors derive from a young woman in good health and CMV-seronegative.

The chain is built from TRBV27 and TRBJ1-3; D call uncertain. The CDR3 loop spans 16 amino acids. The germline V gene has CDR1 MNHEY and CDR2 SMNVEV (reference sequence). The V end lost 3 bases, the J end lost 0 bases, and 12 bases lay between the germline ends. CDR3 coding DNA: TGTGCCAGCAGTTTCCCCCCGCCGGGCTCTGGAAACACCATATATTTT. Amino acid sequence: CASSFPPPGSGNTIYF.

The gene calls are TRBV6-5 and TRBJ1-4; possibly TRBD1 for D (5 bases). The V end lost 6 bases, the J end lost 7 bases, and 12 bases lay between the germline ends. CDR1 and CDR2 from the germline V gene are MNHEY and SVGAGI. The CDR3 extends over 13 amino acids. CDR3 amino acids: CASRIRASEKLFF. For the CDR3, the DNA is TGTGCCAGCAGAATCAGGGCTTCTGAAAAACTGTTTTTT.

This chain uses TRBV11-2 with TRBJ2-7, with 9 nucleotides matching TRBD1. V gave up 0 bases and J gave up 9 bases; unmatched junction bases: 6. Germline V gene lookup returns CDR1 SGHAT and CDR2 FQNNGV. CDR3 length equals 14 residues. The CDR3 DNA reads TGTGCCAGCAGCTTAGAAACAGGGGGCAGAGTGCAGTACTTC. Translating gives CASSLETGGRVQYF.

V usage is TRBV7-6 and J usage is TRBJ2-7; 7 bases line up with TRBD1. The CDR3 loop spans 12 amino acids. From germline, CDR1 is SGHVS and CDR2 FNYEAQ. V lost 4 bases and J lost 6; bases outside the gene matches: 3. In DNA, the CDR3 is TGTGCCAGCAGCTCACAGGGGCCCGAGCAGTACTTC. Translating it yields CASSSQGPEQYF.

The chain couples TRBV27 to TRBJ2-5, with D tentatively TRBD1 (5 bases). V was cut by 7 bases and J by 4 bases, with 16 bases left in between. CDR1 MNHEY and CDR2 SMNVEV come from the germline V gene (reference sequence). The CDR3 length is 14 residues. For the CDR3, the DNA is TGTGCCAGCAAACAGGCACAGGCCTCAGAGACCCAGTACTTC. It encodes CASKQAQASETQYF.

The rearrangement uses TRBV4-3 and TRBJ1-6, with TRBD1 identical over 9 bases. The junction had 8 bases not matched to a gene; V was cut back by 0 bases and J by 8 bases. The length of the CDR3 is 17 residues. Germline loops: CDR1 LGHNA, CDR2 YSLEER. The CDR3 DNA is TGCGCCAGCAGCCAAGAAAGGACAGGGGCATGGGATTCACCCCTCCACTTT. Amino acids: CASSQERTGAWDSPLHF.

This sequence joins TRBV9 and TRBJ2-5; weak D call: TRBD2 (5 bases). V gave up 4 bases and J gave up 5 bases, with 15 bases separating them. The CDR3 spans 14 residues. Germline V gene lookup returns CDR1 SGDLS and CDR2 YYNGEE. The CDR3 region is CASSRGSRGETQYF. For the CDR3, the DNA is TGTGCCAGCAGCCGTGGGTCTCGAGGGGAGACCCAGTACTTC. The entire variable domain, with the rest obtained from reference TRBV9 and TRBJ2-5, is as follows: DSGVTQTPKHLITATGQRVTLRCSPRSGDLSVYWYQQSLDQGLQFLIQYYNGEERAKGNILERFSAQQFPDLHSELNLSSLELGDSALYFCASSRGSRGETQYFGPGTRLLVL.

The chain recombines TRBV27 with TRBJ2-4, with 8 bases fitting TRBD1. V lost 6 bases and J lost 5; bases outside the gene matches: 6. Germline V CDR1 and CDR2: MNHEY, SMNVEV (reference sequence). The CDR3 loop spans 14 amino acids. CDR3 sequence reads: CASRRQGIENIQYF. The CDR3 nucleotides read TGTGCCAGCAGGAGACAGGGGATCGAAAACATTCAGTACTTC.

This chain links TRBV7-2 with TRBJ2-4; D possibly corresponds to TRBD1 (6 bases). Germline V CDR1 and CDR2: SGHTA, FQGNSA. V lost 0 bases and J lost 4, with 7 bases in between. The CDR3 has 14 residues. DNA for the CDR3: TGTGCCAGCAGCTTAGCGGGGACAAAAAACATTCAGTACTTC. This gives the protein CASSLAGTKNIQYF. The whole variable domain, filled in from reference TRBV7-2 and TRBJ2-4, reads GAGVSQSPSNKVTEKGKDVELRCDPISGHTALYWYRQSLGQGLEFLIYFQGNSAPDKSGLPSDRFSAERTGGSVSTLTIQRTQQEDSAVYLCASSLAGTKNIQYFGAGTRLSVL.

CDR3 sequence: CASRGPAGSSYNEQFF. The CDR3 DNA reads TGTGCCAGCAGAGGCCCAGCGGGAAGCTCCTACAATGAGCAGTTCTTC. The chain combines TRBV27 with TRBJ2-1; 7 bases are a match to TRBD2. CDR1 is MNHEY, CDR2 SMNVEV, per germline (reference sequence). The CDR3 has 16 residues. Trimming cost V 6 bases and J 0 bases; bases outside gene matches: 8.

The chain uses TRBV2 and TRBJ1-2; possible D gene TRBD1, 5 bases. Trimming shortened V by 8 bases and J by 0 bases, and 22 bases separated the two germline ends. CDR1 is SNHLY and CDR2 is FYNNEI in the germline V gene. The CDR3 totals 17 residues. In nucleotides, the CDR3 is TGTGCCAGCGCTCAGCCTAAGGACAAAGCAGCTAACTATGGCTACACCTTC. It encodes CASAQPKDKAANYGYTF.

The CDR3 sequence: CASYGGVTEAFF. The CDR3 DNA reads as TGTGCCAGCTACGGGGGAGTCACTGAAGCTTTCTTT. The rearrangement links TRBV10-3 to TRBJ1-1; tentatively, D is TRBD1 (5 bases). Between the trimmed V and J ends, which lost 10 bases and 4 bases, there was a span of 13 bases. Germline lookup yields CDR1 ENHRY and CDR2 SYGVKD. The CDR3 is made up of 12 amino acids.

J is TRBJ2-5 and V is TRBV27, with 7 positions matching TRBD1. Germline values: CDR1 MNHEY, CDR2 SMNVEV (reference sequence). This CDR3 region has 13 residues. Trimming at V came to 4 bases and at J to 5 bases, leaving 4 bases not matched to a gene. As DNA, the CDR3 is TGTGCCAGCAGTTGGTCAGGGGGTGAGACCCAGTACTTC. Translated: CASSWSGGETQYF.

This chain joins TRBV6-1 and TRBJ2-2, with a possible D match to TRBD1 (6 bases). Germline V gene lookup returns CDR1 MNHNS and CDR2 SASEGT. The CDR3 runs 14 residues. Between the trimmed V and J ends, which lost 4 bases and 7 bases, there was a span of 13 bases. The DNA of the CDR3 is TGTGCCAGCAGTGCAAGACAGGAGAGCGGGGAGCTGTTTTTT. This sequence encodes CASSARQESGELFF.

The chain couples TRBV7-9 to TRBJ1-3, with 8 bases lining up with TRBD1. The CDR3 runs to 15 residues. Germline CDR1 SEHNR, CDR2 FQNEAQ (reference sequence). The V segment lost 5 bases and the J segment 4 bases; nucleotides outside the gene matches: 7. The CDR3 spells CASSPRTGPGNTIYF. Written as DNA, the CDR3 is TGTGCCAGCAGCCCGAGGACAGGGCCCGGAAACACCATATATTTT.

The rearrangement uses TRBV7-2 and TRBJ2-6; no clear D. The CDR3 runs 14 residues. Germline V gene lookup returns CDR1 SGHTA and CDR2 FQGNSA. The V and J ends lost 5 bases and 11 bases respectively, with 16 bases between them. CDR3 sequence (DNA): TGTGCCAGCAGCGCCTCGAACAGTCTGGACGTCCTGACTTTC. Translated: CASSASNSLDVLTF.

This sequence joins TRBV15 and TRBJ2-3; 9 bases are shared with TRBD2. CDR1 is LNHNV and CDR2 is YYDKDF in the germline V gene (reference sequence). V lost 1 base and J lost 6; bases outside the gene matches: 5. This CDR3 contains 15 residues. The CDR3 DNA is TGTGCCACCAGCAGAGTGATGGCGGGGGGGGATACGCAGTATTTT. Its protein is CATSRVMAGGDTQYF.

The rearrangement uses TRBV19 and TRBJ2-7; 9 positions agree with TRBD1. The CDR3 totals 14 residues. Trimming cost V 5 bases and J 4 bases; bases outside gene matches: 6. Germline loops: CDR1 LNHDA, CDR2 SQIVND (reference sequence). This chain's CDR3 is CASSFRQGVYEQYF. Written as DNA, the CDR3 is TGTGCCAGTAGTTTTCGACAGGGGGTTTACGAGCAGTACTTC.

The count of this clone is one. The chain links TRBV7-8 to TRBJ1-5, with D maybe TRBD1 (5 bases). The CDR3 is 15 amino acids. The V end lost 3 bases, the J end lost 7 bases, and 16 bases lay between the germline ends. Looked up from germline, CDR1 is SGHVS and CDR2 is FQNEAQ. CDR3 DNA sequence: TGTGCCAGCAGCTTTGAGGGCAGGGCGGGGCAGCCCCAGCATTTT. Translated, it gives CASSFEGRAGQPQHF.

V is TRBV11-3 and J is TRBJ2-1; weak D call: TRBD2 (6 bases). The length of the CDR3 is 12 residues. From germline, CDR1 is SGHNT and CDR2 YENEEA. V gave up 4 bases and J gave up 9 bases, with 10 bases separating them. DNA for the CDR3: TGTGCCAGCAGCTATCCGGGACTTGAGCAGTTCTTC. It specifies CASSYPGLEQFF.

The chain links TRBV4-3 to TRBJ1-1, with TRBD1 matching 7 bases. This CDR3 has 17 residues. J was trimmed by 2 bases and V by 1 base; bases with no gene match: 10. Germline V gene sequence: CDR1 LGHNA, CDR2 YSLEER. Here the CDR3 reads CASSQGFKGADNTEAFF. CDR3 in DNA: TGCGCCAGCAGCCAAGGATTCAAGGGGGCCGACAACACTGAAGCTTTCTTT.

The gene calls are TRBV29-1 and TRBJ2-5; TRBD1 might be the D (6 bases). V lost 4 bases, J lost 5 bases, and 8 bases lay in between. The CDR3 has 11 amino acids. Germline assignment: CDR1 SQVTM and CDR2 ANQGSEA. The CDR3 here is CSVGGQETQYF. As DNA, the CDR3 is TGCAGCGTTGGGGGGCAGGAGACCCAGTACTTC.

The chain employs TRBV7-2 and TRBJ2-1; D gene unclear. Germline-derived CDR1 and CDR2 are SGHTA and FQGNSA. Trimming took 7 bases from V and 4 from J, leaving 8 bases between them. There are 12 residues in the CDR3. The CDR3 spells CASTTAYNEQFF. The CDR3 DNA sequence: TGTGCCAGCACCACAGCATACAATGAGCAGTTCTTC.

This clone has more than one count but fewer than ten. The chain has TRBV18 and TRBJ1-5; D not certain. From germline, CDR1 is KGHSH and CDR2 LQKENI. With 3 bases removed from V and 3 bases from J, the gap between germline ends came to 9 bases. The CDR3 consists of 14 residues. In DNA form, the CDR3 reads TGTGCCAGCTCACCGACGGGAAACAATCAGCCCCAGCATTTT. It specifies CASSPTGNNQPQHF.

CDR3 nucleotides: TGTGCCAGCAGTGAAACCTGGACAGGGCAGCTTCAGCCCCAGCATTTT. It translates to CASSETWTGQLQPQHF. The chain recombines TRBV6-1 with TRBJ1-5; 8 bases line up with TRBD1. Germline CDR1 reads MNHNS; CDR2 reads SASEGT. V dropped 2 bases and J dropped 6; count of bases not matched to a gene: 9. The CDR3 contains 16 residues.

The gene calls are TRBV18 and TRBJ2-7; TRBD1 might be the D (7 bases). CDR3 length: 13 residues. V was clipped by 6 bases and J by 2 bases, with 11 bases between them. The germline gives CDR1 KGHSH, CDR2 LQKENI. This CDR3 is CASSAGQTYEQYF. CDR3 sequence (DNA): TGTGCCAGCTCGGCGGGACAGACCTACGAGCAGTACTTC.

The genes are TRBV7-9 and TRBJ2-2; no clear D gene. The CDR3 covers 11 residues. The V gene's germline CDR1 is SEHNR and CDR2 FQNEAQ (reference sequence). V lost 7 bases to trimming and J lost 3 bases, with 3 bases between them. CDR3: CASTDTGELFF. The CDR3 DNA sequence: TGTGCCAGCACAGACACCGGGGAGCTGTTTTTT.

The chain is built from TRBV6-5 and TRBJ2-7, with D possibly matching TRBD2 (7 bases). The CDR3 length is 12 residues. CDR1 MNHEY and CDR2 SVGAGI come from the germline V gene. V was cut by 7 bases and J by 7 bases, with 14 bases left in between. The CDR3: CASTSRGGEQYF. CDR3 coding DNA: TGTGCCAGCACCTCGAGGGGGGGAGAGCAGTACTTC.

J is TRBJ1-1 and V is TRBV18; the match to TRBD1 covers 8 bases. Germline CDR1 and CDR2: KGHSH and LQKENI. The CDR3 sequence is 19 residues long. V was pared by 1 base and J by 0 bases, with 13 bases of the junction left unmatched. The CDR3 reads CASSPLWSDRVWVNTEAFF. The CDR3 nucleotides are TGTGCCAGCTCACCACTGTGGTCGGACAGGGTCTGGGTGAACACTGAAGCTTTCTTT. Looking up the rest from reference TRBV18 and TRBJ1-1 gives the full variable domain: NAGVMQNPRHLVRRRGQEARLRCSPMKGHSHVYWYRQLPEEGLKFMVYLQKENIIDESGMPKERFSAEFPKEGPSILRIQQVVRGDSAAYFCASSPLWSDRVWVNTEAFFGQGTRLTVV.

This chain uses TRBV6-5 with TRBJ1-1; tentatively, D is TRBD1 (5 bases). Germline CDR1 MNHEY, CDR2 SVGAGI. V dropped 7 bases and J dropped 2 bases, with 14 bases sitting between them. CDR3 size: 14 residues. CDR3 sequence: CASTYGGFNTEAFF. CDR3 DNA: TGTGCCAGCACCTACGGGGGATTTAACACTGAAGCTTTCTTT.